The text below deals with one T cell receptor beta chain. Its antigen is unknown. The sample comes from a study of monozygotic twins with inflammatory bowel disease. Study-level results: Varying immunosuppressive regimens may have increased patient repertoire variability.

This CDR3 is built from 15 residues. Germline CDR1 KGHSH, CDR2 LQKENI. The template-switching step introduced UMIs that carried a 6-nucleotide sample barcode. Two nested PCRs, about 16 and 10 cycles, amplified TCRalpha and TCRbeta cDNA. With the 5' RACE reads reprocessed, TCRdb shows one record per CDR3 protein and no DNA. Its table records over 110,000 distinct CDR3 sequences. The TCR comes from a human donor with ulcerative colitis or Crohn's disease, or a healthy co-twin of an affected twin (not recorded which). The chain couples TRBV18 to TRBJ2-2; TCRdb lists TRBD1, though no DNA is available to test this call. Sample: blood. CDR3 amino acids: CASSPGTGDTGELFF.